The sequence of this T cell receptor (beta chain) was determined in a study of blood T cell repertoires in COVID-19. Germline CDR1 and CDR2: KGHSH and LQKENI. There are 13 residues in the CDR3. Trimming left V 3 bases short and J 1 base short, with 6 bases between. Methods used by the authors: Researchers report that nucleated cell counts were estimated from reference gene primer amplification. TCRdb's table, derived via immunoSEQ multiplex PCR, lists solely in-frame clones and lacks some. Clone size and V and J calls were adopted from that table, with D and trimming inferred from the DNA. The sample includes tens of thousands of clones, about 80% of them seen just once.

Source material: peripheral blood. The chain employs TRBV18 and TRBJ1-1; D is ambiguous. The sequence was collected from an elderly woman with acute or convalescent COVID-19. CDR3 in DNA: TGTGCCAGCTCACCTACAGAGAACACTGAAGCTTTCTTT. This encodes CASSPTENTEAFF.